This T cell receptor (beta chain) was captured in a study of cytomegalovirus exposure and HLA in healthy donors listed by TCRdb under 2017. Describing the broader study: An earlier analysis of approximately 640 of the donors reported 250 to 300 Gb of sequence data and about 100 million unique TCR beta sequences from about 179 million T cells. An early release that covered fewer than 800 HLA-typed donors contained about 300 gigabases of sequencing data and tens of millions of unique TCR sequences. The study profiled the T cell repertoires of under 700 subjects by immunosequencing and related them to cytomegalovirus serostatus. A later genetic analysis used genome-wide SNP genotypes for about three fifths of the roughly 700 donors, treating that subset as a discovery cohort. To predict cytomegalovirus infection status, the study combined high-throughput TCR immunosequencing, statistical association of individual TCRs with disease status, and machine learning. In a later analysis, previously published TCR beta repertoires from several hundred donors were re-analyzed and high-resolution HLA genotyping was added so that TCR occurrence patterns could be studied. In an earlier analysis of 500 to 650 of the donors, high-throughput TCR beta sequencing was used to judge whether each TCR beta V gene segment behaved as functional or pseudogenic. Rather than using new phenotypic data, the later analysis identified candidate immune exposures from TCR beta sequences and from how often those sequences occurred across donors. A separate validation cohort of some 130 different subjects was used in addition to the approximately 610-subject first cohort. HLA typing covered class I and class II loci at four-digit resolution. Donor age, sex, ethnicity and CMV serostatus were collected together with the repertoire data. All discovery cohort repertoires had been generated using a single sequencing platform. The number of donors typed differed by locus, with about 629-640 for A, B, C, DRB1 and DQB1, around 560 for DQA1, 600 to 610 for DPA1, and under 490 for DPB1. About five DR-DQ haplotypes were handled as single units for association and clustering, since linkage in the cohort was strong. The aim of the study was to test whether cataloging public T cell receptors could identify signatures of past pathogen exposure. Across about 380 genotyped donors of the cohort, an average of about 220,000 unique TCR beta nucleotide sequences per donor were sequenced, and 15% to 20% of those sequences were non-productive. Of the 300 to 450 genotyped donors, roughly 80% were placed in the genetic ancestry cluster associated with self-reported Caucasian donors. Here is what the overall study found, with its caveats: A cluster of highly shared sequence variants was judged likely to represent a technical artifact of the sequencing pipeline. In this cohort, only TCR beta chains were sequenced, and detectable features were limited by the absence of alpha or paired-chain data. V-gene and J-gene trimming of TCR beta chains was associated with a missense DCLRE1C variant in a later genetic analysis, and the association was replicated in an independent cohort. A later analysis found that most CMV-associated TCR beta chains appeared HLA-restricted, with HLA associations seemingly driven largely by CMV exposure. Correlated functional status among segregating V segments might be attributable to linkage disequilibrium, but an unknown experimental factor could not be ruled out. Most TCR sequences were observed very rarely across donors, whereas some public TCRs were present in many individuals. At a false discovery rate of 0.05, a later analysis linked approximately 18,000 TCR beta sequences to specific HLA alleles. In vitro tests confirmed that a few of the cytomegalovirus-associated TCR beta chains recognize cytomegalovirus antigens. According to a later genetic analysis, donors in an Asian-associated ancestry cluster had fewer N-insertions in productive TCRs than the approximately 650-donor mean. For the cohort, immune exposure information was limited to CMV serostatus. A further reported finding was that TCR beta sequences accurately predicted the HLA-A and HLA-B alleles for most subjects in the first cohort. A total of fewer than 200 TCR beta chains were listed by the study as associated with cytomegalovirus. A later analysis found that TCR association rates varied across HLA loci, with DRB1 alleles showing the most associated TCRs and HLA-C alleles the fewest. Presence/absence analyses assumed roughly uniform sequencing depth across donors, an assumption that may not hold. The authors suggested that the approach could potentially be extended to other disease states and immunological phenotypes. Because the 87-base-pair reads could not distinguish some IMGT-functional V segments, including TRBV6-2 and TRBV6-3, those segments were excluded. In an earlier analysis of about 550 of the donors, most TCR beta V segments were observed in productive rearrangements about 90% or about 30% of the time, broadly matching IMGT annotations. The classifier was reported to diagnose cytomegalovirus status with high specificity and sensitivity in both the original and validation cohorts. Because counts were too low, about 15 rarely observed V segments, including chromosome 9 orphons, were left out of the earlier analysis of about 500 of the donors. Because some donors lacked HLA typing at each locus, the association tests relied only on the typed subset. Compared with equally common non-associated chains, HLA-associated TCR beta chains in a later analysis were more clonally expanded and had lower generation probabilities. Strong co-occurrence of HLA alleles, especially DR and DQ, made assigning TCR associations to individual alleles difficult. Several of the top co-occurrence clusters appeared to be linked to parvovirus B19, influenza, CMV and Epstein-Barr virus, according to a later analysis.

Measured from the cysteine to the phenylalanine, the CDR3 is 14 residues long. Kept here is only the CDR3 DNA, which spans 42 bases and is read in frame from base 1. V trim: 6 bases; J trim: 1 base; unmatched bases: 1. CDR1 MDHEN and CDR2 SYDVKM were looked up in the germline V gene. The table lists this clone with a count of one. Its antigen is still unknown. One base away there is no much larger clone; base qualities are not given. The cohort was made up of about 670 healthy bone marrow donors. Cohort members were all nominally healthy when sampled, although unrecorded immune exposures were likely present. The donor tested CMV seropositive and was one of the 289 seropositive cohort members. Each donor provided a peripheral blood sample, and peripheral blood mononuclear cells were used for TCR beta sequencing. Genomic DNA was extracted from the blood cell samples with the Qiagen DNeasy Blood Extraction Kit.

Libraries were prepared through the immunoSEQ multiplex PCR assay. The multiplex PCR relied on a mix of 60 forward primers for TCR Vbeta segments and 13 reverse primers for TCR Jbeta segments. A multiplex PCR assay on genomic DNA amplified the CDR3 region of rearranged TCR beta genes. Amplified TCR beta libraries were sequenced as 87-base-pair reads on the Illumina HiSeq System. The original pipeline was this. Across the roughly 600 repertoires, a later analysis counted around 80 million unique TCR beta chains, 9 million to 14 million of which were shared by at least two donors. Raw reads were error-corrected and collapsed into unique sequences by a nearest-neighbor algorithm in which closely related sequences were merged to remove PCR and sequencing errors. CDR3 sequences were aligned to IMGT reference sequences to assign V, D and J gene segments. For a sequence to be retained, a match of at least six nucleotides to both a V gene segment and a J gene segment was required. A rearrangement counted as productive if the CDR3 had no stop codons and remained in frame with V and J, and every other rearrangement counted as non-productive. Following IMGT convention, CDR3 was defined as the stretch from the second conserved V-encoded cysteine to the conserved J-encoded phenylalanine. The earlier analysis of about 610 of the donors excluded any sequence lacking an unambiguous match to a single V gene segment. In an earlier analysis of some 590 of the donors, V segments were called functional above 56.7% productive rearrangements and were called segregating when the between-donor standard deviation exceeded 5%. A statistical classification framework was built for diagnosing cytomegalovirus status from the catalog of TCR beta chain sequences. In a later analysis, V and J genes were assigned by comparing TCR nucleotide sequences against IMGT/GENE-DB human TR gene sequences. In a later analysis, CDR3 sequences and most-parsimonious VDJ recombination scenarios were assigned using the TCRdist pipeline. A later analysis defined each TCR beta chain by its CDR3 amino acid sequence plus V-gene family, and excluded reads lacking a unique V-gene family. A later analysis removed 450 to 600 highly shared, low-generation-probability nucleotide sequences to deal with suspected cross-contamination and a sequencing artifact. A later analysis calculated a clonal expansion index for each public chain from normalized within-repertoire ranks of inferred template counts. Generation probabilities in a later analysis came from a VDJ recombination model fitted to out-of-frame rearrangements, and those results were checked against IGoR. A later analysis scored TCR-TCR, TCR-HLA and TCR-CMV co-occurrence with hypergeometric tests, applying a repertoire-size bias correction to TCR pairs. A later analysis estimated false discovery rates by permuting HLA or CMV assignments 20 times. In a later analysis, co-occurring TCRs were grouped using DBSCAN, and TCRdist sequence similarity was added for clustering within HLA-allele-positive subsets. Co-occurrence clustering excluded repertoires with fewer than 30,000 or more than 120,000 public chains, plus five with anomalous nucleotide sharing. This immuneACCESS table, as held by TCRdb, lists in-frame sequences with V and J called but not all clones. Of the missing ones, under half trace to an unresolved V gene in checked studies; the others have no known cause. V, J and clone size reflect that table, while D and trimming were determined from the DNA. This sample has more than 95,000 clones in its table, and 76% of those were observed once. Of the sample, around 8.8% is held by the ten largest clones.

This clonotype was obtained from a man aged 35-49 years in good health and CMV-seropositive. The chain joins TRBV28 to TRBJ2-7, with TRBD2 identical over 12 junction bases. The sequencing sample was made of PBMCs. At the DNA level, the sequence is TGTGCCAGCAGCGGGACTAGCGGGTCCTACGAGCAGTACTTC. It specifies CASSGTSGSYEQYF.